This T cell receptor (beta chain) stems from a study of T cell responses to AZD1222 COVID-19 vaccine. Overall study findings and caveats: Rises in breadth and depth of Spike-specific TCRs came after two AZD1222 doses. Clonal diversity was possibly underestimated; the donors were predominantly white British and more often female.

Measured with immunoSEQ multiplex PCR; TCRdb has only the in-frame clones, and not every one. Of about 48,000 clones in the sample, 65% to 90% were seen once. Second doses at about 4 or about 12 weeks were pooled. The germline CDR1 and CDR2 sequences are MNHNS and SASEGT. This CDR3 spans 14 amino acids. V shed 2 bases and J shed 1 base, with 8 bases lying between them. Comment on this clone: Antigen: not known.

The sequencing here drew on peripheral blood, taken 28 days after the second AZD1222 dose. The chain couples TRBV6-1 to TRBJ2-5, with D possibly TRBD1 on 6 matching bases. The TCR was taken from an adult who received the AZD1222 COVID-19 vaccine. The CDR3 loop is CASSEWGRQETQYF. CDR3 nucleotide sequence: TGTGCCAGCAGTGAATGGGGGCGCCAAGAGACCCAGTACTTC.